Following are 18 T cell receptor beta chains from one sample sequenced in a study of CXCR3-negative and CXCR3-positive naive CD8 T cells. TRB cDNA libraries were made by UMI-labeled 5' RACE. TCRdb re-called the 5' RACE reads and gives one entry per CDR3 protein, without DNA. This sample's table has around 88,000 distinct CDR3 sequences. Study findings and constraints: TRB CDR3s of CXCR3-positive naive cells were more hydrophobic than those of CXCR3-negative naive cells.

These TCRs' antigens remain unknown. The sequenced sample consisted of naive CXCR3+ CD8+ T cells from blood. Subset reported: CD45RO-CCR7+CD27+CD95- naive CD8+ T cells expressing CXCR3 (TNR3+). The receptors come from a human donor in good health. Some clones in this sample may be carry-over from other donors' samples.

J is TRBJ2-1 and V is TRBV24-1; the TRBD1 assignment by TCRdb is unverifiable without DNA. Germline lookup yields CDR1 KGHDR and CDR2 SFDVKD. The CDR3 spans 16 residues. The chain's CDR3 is CATSSHLTEHYNEQFF.

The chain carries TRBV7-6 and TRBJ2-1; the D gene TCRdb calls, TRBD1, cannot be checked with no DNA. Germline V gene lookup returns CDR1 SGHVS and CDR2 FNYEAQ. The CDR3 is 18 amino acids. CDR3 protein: CASSLEVGGLLSYNEQFF.

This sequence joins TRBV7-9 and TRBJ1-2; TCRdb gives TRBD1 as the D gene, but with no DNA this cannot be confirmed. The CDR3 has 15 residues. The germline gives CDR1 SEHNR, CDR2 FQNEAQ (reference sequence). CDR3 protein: CASSLLLGDNYGYTF.

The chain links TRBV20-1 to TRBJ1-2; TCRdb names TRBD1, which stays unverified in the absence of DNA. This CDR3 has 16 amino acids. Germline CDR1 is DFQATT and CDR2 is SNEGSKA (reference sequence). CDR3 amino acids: CSAFPRTGVPNYGYTF.

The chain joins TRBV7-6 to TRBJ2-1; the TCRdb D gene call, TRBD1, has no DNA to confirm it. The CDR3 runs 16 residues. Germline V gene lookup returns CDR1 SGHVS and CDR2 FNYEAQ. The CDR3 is CASSLYPDRVGVEQFF. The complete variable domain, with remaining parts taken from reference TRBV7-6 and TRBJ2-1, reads GAGVSQSPRYKVTKRGQDVALRCDPISGHVSLYWYRQALGQGPEFLTYFNYEAQQDKSGLPNDRFSAERPEGSISTLTIQRTEQRDSAMYRCASSLYPDRVGVEQFFGPGTRLTVL.

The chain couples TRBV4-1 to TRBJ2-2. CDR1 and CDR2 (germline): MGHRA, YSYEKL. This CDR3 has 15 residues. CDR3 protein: CASSQESHSTGELFF.

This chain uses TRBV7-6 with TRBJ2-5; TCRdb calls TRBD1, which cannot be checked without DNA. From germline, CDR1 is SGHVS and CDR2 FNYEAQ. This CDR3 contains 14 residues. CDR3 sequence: CASSARPGAETQYF.

CDR3 protein: CASSFTQGAETQYF. The chain links TRBV12-3 or TRBV12-4 to TRBJ2-5; there is no DNA to check the TCRdb D call of TRBD1. This CDR3 comprises 14 residues.

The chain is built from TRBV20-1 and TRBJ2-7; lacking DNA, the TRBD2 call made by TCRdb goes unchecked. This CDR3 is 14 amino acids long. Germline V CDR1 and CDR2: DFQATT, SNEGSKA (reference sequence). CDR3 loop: CSALSGGIDYEQYF.

CDR3: CASSLSAPGNEQFF. The chain has TRBV2 and TRBJ2-1; with no DNA, the TCRdb D assignment of TRBD1 cannot be verified. CDR1 and CDR2 (germline): SNHLY, FYNNEI. This CDR3 has 14 amino acids.

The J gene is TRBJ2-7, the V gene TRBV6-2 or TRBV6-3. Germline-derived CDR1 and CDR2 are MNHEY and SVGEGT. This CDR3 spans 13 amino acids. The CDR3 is CASSYAGTYEQYF.

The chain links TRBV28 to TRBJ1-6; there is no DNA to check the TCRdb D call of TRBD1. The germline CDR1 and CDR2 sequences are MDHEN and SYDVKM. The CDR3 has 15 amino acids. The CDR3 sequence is CASSQWTARNSPLHF.

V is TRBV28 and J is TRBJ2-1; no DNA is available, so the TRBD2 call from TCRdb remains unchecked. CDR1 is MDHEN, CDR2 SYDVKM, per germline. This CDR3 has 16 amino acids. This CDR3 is CASSFHGLAGYNEQFF.

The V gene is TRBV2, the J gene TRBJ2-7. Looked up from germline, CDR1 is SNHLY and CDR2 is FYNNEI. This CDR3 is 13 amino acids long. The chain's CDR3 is CASKVQDHYEQYF. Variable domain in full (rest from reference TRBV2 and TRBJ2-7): EPEVTQTPSHQVTQMGQEVILRCVPISNHLYFYWYRQILGQKVEFLVSFYNNEISEKSEIFDDQFSVERPDGSNFTLKIRSTKLEDSAMYFCASKVQDHYEQYFGPGTRLTVT.

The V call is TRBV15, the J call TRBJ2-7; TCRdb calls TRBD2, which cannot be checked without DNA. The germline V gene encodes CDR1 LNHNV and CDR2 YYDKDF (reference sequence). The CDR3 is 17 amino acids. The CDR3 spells CATSSGTSGSYYYEQYF.

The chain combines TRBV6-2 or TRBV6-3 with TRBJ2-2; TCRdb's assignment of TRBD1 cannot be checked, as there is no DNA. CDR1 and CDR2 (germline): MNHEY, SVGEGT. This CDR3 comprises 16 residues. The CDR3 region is CASHRDTDSNTGELFF.

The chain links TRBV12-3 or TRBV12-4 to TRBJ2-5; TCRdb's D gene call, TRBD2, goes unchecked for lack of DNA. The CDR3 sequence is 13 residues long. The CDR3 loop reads CASWGGSGETQYF.

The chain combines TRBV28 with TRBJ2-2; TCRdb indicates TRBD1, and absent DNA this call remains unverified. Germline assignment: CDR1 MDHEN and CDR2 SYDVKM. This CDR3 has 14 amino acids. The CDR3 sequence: CASSPGRNPGELFF.